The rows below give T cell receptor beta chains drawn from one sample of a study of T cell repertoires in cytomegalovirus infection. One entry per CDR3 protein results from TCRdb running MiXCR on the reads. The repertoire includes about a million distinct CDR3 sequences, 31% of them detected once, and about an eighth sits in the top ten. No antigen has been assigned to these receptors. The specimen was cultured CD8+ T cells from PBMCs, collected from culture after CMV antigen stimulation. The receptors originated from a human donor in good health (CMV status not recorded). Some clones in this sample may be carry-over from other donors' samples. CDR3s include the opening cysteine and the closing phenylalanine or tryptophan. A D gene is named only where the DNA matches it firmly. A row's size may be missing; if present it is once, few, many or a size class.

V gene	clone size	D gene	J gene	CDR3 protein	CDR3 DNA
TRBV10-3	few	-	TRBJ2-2	CAISGMVGGKNTGELFF	TGTGCCATCAGTGGTATGGTCGGGGGAAAGAACACCGGGGAGCTGTTTTTT
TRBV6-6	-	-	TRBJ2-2	CASFAGELFF	TGTGCCAGCTTCGCCGGGGAGCTGTTTTTT
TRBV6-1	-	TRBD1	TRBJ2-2	CASRPTRQGVRTGELFF	TGTGCCAGCAGACCAACTCGACAGGGGGTACGAACCGGGGAGCTGTTTTTT
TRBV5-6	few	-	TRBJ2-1	CASSLGAVFEQFF	TGTGCCAGCAGCTTGGGGGCCGTATTTGAGCAGTTCTTC
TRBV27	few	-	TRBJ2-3	CASSLWASASDTQYF	TGTGCCAGCAGTTTATGGGCTAGCGCTTCAGATACGCAGTATTTT
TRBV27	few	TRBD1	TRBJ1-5	CASTSLGTGQPQHF	TGTGCCAGCACCAGTCTGGGGACAGGTCAGCCCCAGCATTTT
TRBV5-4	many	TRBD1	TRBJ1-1	CASQTGPNTEAFF	TGTGCCAGCCAGACAGGGCCGAACACTGAAGCTTTCTTT
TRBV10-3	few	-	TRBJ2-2	CAISESNRNTGELFF	TGTGCCATCAGTGAGTCGAACAGGAACACCGGGGAGCTGTTTTTT
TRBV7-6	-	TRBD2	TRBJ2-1	CASSPPSGGSYNEQFF	TGTGCCAGCAGCCCACCTAGCGGGGGCTCCTACAATGAGCAGTTCTTC
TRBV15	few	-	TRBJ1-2	CATSRDLGNYGYTF	TGTGCCACCAGCAGAGATTTGGGGAACTATGGCTACACCTTC
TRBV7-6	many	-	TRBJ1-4	CASSLKAGEETNEKLFF	TGTGCCAGCAGCTTAAAGGCAGGGGAGGAAACTAATGAAAAACTGTTTTTT
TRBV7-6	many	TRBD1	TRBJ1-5	CASSWTGQGEYSNQPQHF	TGTGCCAGCAGCTGGACTGGACAGGGAGAATATAGCAATCAGCCCCAGCATTTT
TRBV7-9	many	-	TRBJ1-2	CASSLGRSHGYTF	TGTGCCAGCAGCTTAGGACGTTCGCATGGCTACACCTTC
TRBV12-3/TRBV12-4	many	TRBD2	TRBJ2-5	CASTHLGSGGPQETQYF	TGTGCCAGCACCCACCTGGGGAGCGGGGGTCCGCAAGAGACCCAGTACTTC
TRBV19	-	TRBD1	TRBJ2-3	CASKISGTARTDTQYF	TGTGCCAGTAAGATCTCCGGGACAGCGCGCACAGATACGCAGTATTTT
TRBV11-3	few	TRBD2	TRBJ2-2	CASSLAPSGEVGELFF	TGTGCCAGCAGCTTAGCTCCTAGCGGGGAGGTCGGGGAGCTGTTTTTT
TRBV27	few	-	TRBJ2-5	CASSLSGLAQETQYF	TGTGCCAGCAGTTTATCGGGACTGGCTCAAGAGACCCAGTACTTC